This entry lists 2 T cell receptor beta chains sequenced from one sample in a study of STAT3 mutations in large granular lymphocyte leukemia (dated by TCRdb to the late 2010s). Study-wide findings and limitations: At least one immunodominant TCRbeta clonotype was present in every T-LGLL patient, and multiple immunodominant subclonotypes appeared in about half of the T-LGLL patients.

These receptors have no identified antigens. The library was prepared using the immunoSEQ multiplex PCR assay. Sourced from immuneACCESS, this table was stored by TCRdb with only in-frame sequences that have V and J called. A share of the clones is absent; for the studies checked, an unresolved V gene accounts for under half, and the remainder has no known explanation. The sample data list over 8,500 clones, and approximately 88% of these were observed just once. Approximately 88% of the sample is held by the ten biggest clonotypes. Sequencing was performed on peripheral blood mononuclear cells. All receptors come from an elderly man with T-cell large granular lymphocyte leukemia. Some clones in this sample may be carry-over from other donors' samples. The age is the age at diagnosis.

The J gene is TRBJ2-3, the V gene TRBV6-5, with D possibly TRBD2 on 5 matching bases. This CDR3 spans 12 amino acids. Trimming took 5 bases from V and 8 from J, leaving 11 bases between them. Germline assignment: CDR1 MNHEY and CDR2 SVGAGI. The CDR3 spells CASSNDRGTQYF. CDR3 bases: TGTGCCAGCAGTAACGACCGGGGTACGCAGTATTTT.

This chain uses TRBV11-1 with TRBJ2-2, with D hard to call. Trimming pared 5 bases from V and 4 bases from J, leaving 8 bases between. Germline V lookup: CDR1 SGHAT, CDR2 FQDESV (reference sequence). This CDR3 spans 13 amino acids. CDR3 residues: CASSPLFTGELFF. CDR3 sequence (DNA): TGTGCCAGCAGCCCACTCTTCACCGGGGAGCTGTTTTTT.